A single sample is the source of the 8 T cell receptor beta chains below, sequenced in a study of spatial heterogeneity in lung cancer (dated 2019 in TCRdb). The library was built by means of 5' RACE. Sequencing was performed on a NextSeq 500. The raw public reads went through TCRdb reprocessing: fastp at Q25, MiXCR clone calling, in-frame beta chains kept. Each CDR3 protein appears once, grouped with its most common genes and DNA. The table for this sample lists about 22,000 distinct CDR3 sequences; approximately 6.2% of them were counted only once. Together, the top ten hold less than 35% of the sample. The time point label of this sample denotes: sample taken at primary tumor resection. Sequences were derived from PBMCs, sampled at surgery. The receptors derive from a male donor with early-stage non-small cell lung cancer.

V usage is TRBV2 and J usage is TRBJ1-5, with D unclear. The germline gives CDR1 SNHLY, CDR2 FYNNEI. The ends were cut back, 8 bases at V and 0 bases at J, with 8 bases in the middle. The CDR3 contains 13 residues. In DNA form, the CDR3 reads TGTGCCAGCGTAAGGAATAGCAATCAGCCCCAGCATTTT. It codes for CASVRNSNQPQHF.

Many counts were recorded for this clonotype. The chain recombines TRBV27 with TRBJ1-3; D may be TRBD1 (6 bases). This CDR3 is built from 17 residues. Trimming cost V 3 bases and J 0 bases, with 15 bases left between them. The V gene's germline CDR1 is MNHEY and CDR2 SMNVEV (reference sequence). The CDR3 here is CASSLSGTQSSGNTIYF. The CDR3 nucleotides read TGTGCCAGCAGTTTGTCCGGGACACAAAGCTCTGGAAACACCATATATTTT.

This clonotype was recorded at least ten times. The chain is built from TRBV12-3 or TRBV12-4 and TRBJ2-3, with 11 bases fitting TRBD1. The length of the CDR3 is 16 residues. V lost 5 bases, J lost 5 bases, and 9 bases stayed unmatched. CDR3 sequence: CASSPRDRGAQDTQYF. CDR3 nucleotide sequence: TGTGCCAGCAGTCCTCGGGACAGGGGGGCACAAGATACGCAGTATTTT.

This clonotype was recorded at least ten times. V usage is TRBV5-1 and J usage is TRBJ2-1, with D tentatively TRBD1 or TRBD2 (6 bases each). The CDR3 is 15 residues long. Trimming removed 6 bases at V and 5 bases at J, with 18 bases between. The germline V gene has CDR1 SGHRS and CDR2 YFSETQ. The DNA of the CDR3 is TGCGCCAGCAATCCCCCGGGGGCTCACCACAATGAGCAGTTCTTC. Protein: CASNPPGAHHNEQFF. Together with reference TRBV5-1 and TRBJ2-1, the CDR3 gives the full variable domain: KAGVTQTPRYLIKTRGQQVTLSCSPISGHRSVSWYQQTPGQGLQFLFEYFSETQRNKGNFPGRFSGRQFSNSRSEMNVSTLELGDSALYLCASNPPGAHHNEQFFGPGTRLTVL.

This chain connects TRBV24-1 to TRBJ1-1; 8 bases match TRBD1. This CDR3 comprises 15 residues. CDR1 and CDR2 (germline): KGHDR, SFDVKD. Trimming cost V 5 bases and J 0 bases; bases outside gene matches: 4. CDR3 coding DNA: TGTGCCACCAGTGGGACAGGGAACATGAACACTGAAGCTTTCTTT. Residues: CATSGTGNMNTEAFF.

This clonotype showed up many times. The chain uses TRBV28 and TRBJ1-1; 9 bases are shared with TRBD1. CDR1 and CDR2 (germline): MDHEN, SYDVKM. With 4 bases clipped from V and 11 bases from J, the junction kept 8 bases outside the gene matches. The CDR3 consists of 13 residues. The CDR3 bases are TGTGCCAGCAGTTACCCACAGGGGGCAAGGGCTTTCTTT. Protein sequence: CASSYPQGARAFF.

At least ten counts were recorded for this clonotype. V is TRBV28 and J is TRBJ1-2; D is undetermined. The CDR3 is made up of 11 amino acids. Germline CDR1 is MDHEN and CDR2 is SYDVKM. V gave up 5 bases and J gave up 8 bases, with 9 bases separating them. Written as DNA, the CDR3 is TGTGCCAGCAGTGCCAGGAAGGGCTACACCTTC. Translating gives CASSARKGYTF.

This clonotype was seen at least ten times. The chain has TRBV24-1 and TRBJ1-5; no firm D call. The germline gives CDR1 KGHDR, CDR2 SFDVKD. The CDR3 totals 11 residues. V dropped 5 bases and J dropped 4 bases, with 2 bases sitting between them. Here the CDR3 DNA reads TGTGCCACCAGTGGAAATCAGCCCCAGCATTTT. Amino acid sequence: CATSGNQPQHF.